This passage covers 4 T cell receptor beta chains from one sample sequenced in a study of cytomegalovirus exposure and HLA in healthy donors. This PCR relied on a set of 60 Vbeta primers and 13 Jbeta primers. The assay was immunoSEQ multiplex PCR, and TCRdb's table has in-frame clones only and misses some. This sample has around 97,000 clones; approximately 9% occur once, and the top ten carry roughly 4.7%. The specimen was PBMCs. Receptors originate from a man aged 50-59 years in good health and CMV-seropositive.

This chain connects TRBV4-1 to TRBJ1-1, with 9 bases that match TRBD1. The trim removed 0 bases at V and 0 bases at J, leaving 14 bases unmatched. Germline loops: CDR1 MGHRA, CDR2 YSYEKL. The CDR3 is made up of 20 amino acids. For the CDR3, the DNA is TGCGCCAGCAGCCAAGATTCCCCCACAGGGGGCGACTTAATGAACACTGAAGCTTTCTTT. It is translated as CASSQDSPTGGDLMNTEAFF.

The sample holds a few counts of this clone. The chain couples TRBV28 to TRBJ1-1; no clear D gene. V lost 6 bases and J lost 2, with 7 bases in between. Germline values: CDR1 MDHEN, CDR2 SYDVKM. This CDR3 has 12 amino acids. In DNA form, the CDR3 reads TGTGCCAGCAGCCCCCTTAACACTGAAGCTTTCTTT. It encodes CASSPLNTEAFF.

V and J are TRBV7-2 and TRBJ2-2, with TRBD1 matching over 9 bases. V gave up 5 bases and J gave up 5 bases; unmatched junction bases: 6. The CDR3 loop spans 15 amino acids. Germline CDR1 and CDR2: SGHTA and FQGNSA. CDR3 sequence (DNA): TGTGCCAGCAGCGCCGGACAGGGGATGACCGGGGAGCTGTTTTTT. Translated, it gives CASSAGQGMTGELFF.

This clone has a handful of counts. The chain employs TRBV28 and TRBJ2-4; D is perhaps TRBD2 (6 bases). Germline V lookup: CDR1 MDHEN, CDR2 SYDVKM. The V and J ends lost 1 base and 8 bases respectively, with 9 bases between them. The CDR3 sequence is 13 residues long. The DNA for the CDR3 is TGTGCCAGCAGTTTATTAACTAGCCACATTCAGTACTTC. Protein product: CASSLLTSHIQYF.